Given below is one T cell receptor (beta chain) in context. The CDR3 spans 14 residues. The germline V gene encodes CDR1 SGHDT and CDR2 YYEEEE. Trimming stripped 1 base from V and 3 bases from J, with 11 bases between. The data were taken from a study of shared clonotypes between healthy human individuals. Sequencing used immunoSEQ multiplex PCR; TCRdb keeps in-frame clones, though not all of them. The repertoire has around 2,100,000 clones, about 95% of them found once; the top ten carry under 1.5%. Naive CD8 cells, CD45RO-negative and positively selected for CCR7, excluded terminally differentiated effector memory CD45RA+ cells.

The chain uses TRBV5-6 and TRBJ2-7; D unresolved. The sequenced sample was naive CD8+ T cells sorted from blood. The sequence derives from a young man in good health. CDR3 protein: CASSLSWLHYEQYF. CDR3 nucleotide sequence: TGTGCCAGCAGCTTGAGTTGGCTCCACTACGAGCAGTACTTC.